The T cell receptor (beta chain) under discussion was sequenced for a study of T cell responses to AZD1222 COVID-19 vaccine. Study-level findings and limits: Unmutated variant regions are reportedly targeted by nearly half of spike-specific TCRs. Possibly, clonal diversity was underestimated; donors were largely white British and included more females. At study baseline, merely about 6 AZD1222 recipients were seropositive.

On this clone: Its antigen remains unknown.

The CDR3 extends over 17 amino acids. CDR1 and CDR2 from the germline V gene are KGHSH and LQKENI. V was trimmed by 3 bases and J by 0 bases, leaving 17 bases between them. This table comes from immunoSEQ multiplex PCR, and its TCRdb copy is limited to in-frame clones, with some not included. The table has roughly 120,000 clones, about 86% seen once. Second doses at about 4 or about 12 weeks were pooled. The sequencing here drew on peripheral blood, taken 28 days after the second AZD1222 dose. V gene TRBV18 combines with J gene TRBJ1-1, with D uncertain. This TCR was recovered from an adult who received the AZD1222 COVID-19 vaccine. The CDR3 sequence: CASSPTSSVGMNTEAFF. The CDR3 nucleotides are TGTGCCAGCTCACCGACCTCCTCAGTGGGGATGAACACTGAAGCTTTCTTT.